This T cell receptor (beta chain) derives from a study of blood T cell repertoires in COVID-19. Study overall: COVID-19 samples, acute and convalescent, were from the United States, Italy and Spain. T cells, B-cell-depleted T cells, or PBMCs provided the cDNA or gDNA that served as material.

The V gene lost 0 bases and the J gene lost 5 bases, with 10 bases spanning the gap. There are 14 residues in the CDR3. Per germline, CDR1 SGHRS and CDR2 YFSETQ. As processed by the authors: Reference gene primer amplification in the assay estimated nucleated cell counts. Here immunoSEQ multiplex PCR was the method, and the copy in TCRdb shows in-frame clones only, minus some. V and J calls and clone size are as listed in that table; D and trimming were resolved from the DNA. The profile shows roughly 120,000 clones, 85% of them singletons. Sequenced material: peripheral blood. The sequence was obtained from an elderly man with acute or convalescent COVID-19. The chain employs TRBV5-1 and TRBJ2-3; possibly TRBD2 for D (5 bases). In DNA form, the CDR3 reads TGCGCCAGCAGCTTGGCCCCGGGAATAGATACGCAGTATTTT. Amino acid sequence: CASSLAPGIDTQYF.